One sample yielded the 23 T cell receptor beta chains listed below, sequenced in a study of T cells in Graves' hyperthyroidism and ophthalmopathy. Researchers amplified the TCR beta CDR3 regions from RNA transcripts. TCR CDR3 underwent first-round RT-PCR with the HTBI primer set. A single record per CDR3 protein comes from TCRdb applying MiXCR to the multiplex PCR reads. Seen here are about 520,000 distinct CDR3 sequences, around 24% observed once, and the top ten hold 10% to 12%. The specimen was blood. The receptors originated from a woman aged 30 to 39 with Graves' ophthalmopathy.

This clonotype has ten or more counts. This sequence joins TRBV12-3 or TRBV12-4 and TRBJ1-5, with TRBD1 matching over 9 bases. CDR3 length: 20 residues. Trimming removed 1 base from V and 5 bases from J; junction bases left unmatched: 18. In DNA form, the CDR3 reads TGTGCCAGCAGTTTAGGCCTCGGGACAGGGAGATTCGGGGGCGATCAGCCCCAGCATTTT. This codes for CASSLGLGTGRFGGDQPQHF.

The CDR3 DNA is TGTGCCAGCAGCTCGCCCATCGGGACAGCTAGTAACTATGGCTACACCTTC. Translating it yields CASSSPIGTASNYGYTF. The chain uses TRBV11-2 and TRBJ1-2, with 7 bases fitting TRBD1. The germline gives CDR1 SGHAT, CDR2 FQNNGV. The ends lost 4 bases at V and 1 base at J; junction bases unmatched: 12. This CDR3 spans 17 amino acids.

V usage is TRBV28 and J usage is TRBJ2-5, with 11 bases that match TRBD2. The CDR3 contains 15 residues. With 6 bases clipped from V and 2 bases from J, the junction kept 5 bases outside the gene matches. Per the germline V gene, CDR1 is MDHEN and CDR2 is SYDVKM. The CDR3 sequence is CASRQLAGAQETQYF. DNA of the CDR3: TGTGCCAGCAGGCAACTAGCGGGGGCACAAGAGACCCAGTACTTC.

This clonotype was recorded at least ten times. V and J are TRBV4-1 and TRBJ1-5; no definite D call. Trimming stripped 0 bases from V and 3 bases from J, with 6 bases between. This CDR3 region has 14 residues. Germline CDR1 reads MGHRA; CDR2 reads YSYEKL. CDR3 DNA: TGCGCCAGCAGCCAAGACAGGATCAATCAGCCCCAGCATTTT. It translates to CASSQDRINQPQHF.

Ten or more counts support this clonotype. The rearrangement links TRBV9 to TRBJ1-2; a possible D gene is TRBD1 (6 bases). Trimming stripped 1 base from V and 6 bases from J, with 10 bases between. CDR1 and CDR2 (germline): SGDLS, YYNGEE. CDR3 length: 13 amino acids. The CDR3 is CASSVQQGHGYTF. The CDR3 bases are TGTGCCAGCAGCGTACAACAGGGTCATGGCTACACCTTC.

The rearrangement joins TRBV12-3 or TRBV12-4 to TRBJ1-5; possible D gene TRBD1, 5 bases. This CDR3 has 16 residues. Trimming shortened V by 5 bases and J by 4 bases, and 18 bases separated the two germline ends. The CDR3 nucleotides read TGTGCCAGCAGTCGCCTGACAGATTTCCTTAATCAGCCCCAGCATTTT. Protein product: CASSRLTDFLNQPQHF.

Ten or more counts support this clonotype. The chain has TRBV6-1 and TRBJ2-7; D could derive from TRBD1 or TRBD2 (6 bases each). CDR1 MNHNS and CDR2 SASEGT come from the germline V gene. The CDR3 totals 14 residues. Trimming stripped 1 base from V and 1 base from J, with 8 bases between. As DNA, the CDR3 is TGTGCCAGCAGTGAAGGAGGGGGGTCCTACGAGCAGTACTTC. Its translation: CASSEGGGSYEQYF.

The chain carries TRBV7-2 and TRBJ1-1; a possible D gene is TRBD1 (5 bases). V was pared by 6 bases and J by 3 bases, with 17 bases between. The CDR3 sequence is 15 residues long. Germline assignment: CDR1 SGHTA and CDR2 FQGNSA. The CDR3: CASSPGDLGHTEAFF. In DNA form, the CDR3 reads TGTGCCAGCAGTCCCGGGGACCTAGGACACACTGAAGCTTTCTTT.

This clonotype occurred many times. This rearrangement joins TRBV6-1 to TRBJ1-2; possibly TRBD1 for D (5 bases). The V end lost 3 bases, the J end lost 1 base, and 9 bases lay between the germline ends. Germline V gene lookup returns CDR1 MNHNS and CDR2 SASEGT. This CDR3 is 14 amino acids long. CDR3 amino acids: CASSDPGINYGYTF. Written as DNA, the CDR3 is TGTGCCAGCAGTGATCCAGGGATTAACTATGGCTACACCTTC.

This clonotype turned up a few times. The chain has TRBV15 and TRBJ2-2; 7 nucleotides match TRBD1. The CDR3 runs to 15 residues. V shed 2 bases, J shed 8 bases, and the junction held 8 bases outside the gene matches. Germline loops: CDR1 LNHNV, CDR2 YYDKDF (reference sequence). The DNA of the CDR3 is TGTGCCACCAGCAGAACGACAGGGAGTGGGGGGGAGCTGTTTTTT. Protein product: CATSRTTGSGGELFF.

This clonotype was detected ten times or more. The chain is built from TRBV6-5 and TRBJ2-2; 8 positions match TRBD2. This CDR3 is built from 13 residues. Germline V gene data show CDR1 as MNHEY and CDR2 as SVGAGI. J lost 4 bases, V lost 8 bases, and 3 bases had no gene match. CDR3 sequence (DNA): TGTGCCAGCCGGGGGGGTGGCACCGGGGAGCTGTTTTTT. Encoded protein: CASRGGGTGELFF.

The CDR3 is CASSQSGGTGELFF. The CDR3 DNA reads as TGTGCCAGCAGCCAATCAGGGGGCACCGGGGAGCTGTTTTTT. The chain combines TRBV4-2 with TRBJ2-2; 7 bases line up with TRBD1. The CDR3 has 14 amino acids. The V and J ends lost 2 bases and 4 bases, in that order; junction bases with no gene match: 1. Germline V gene sequence: CDR1 LGHNA, CDR2 YNFKEQ.

At least ten counts were recorded for this clonotype. The chain uses TRBV6-1 and TRBJ1-2; D ambiguous. Germline V lookup: CDR1 MNHNS, CDR2 SASEGT. Trimming took 1 base from V and 3 from J, leaving 12 bases between them. CDR3 length: 15 residues. CDR3 region: CASSEVLEGYYGYTF. CDR3 nucleotides: TGTGCCAGCAGTGAAGTTTTGGAGGGATACTATGGCTACACCTTC.

The rearrangement links TRBV10-3 to TRBJ1-6; unclear D gene. The V gene lost 0 bases and the J gene lost 11 bases, with 11 bases spanning the gap. Per the germline V gene, CDR1 is ENHRY and CDR2 is SYGVKD. CDR3 length: 14 amino acids. The CDR3 loop reads CAISESGRTTPLHF. The CDR3 nucleotides read TGTGCCATCAGTGAGTCCGGCAGAACTACACCCCTCCACTTT.

The V and J genes are TRBV6-1 and TRBJ2-7; 7 nucleotides align to TRBD1. V trimming: 2 bases; J trimming: 2 bases; junction bases outside the gene matches: 6. Germline V gene sequence: CDR1 MNHNS, CDR2 SASEGT. The CDR3 consists of 15 residues. The CDR3 DNA is TGTGCCAGCAGTGAATACAGGGGCCCTACCTACGAGCAGTACTTC. It codes for CASSEYRGPTYEQYF.

This clonotype occurred a few times. The chain carries TRBV19 and TRBJ1-1, with D maybe TRBD1 (6 bases). This CDR3 is 14 amino acids long. Trimming removed 7 bases from V and 5 bases from J, with 17 bases in between. Germline V gives CDR1 LNHDA, CDR2 SQIVND (reference sequence). The CDR3: CASISQGRVTEAFF. CDR3 DNA: TGTGCCAGTATATCGCAGGGGCGAGTAACTGAAGCTTTCTTT.

The chain is built from TRBV19 and TRBJ2-3, with a possible D match to TRBD2 (6 bases). With 7 bases removed from V and 7 bases from J, the gap between germline ends came to 24 bases. In germline, CDR1 is LNHDA, CDR2 SQIVND (reference sequence). There are 16 residues in the CDR3. CDR3 amino acids: CASKGTGLGLRNTQYF. The CDR3, as DNA: TGTGCCAGTAAGGGCACGGGGTTGGGACTTCGGAATACGCAGTATTTT.

V is TRBV9 and J is TRBJ1-1; D is perhaps TRBD1 (6 bases). The CDR3 length is 14 residues. The V and J ends lost 3 bases and 0 bases respectively, with 9 bases between them. CDR1 SGDLS and CDR2 YYNGEE come from the germline V gene. This chain's CDR3 is CASSARGMNTEAFF. DNA for the CDR3: TGTGCCAGCAGCGCCAGGGGTATGAACACTGAAGCTTTCTTT.

The V gene is TRBV20-1, the J gene TRBJ2-5; D might be TRBD1 or TRBD2, each matching 5 bases. V lost 6 bases to trimming and J lost 0 bases, with 11 bases between them. This CDR3 contains 13 residues. CDR1 and CDR2 (germline): DFQATT, SNEGSKA (reference sequence). The DNA for the CDR3 is TGCAGTGCGTGGGACGGATACCAAGAGACCCAGTACTTC. Protein product: CSAWDGYQETQYF.

This clonotype was counted only a few times. The chain combines TRBV20-1 with TRBJ2-7; 8 positions agree with TRBD1. After removal of 5 bases from V and 4 bases from J, the junction contained 7 bases not matched to a gene. There are 13 residues in the CDR3. CDR1 and CDR2 (germline): DFQATT, SNEGSKA (reference sequence). In nucleotides, the CDR3 is TGCAGTGCTTTACAGGGGGGCCAATACGAGCAGTACTTC. This gives the protein CSALQGGQYEQYF.

This clonotype was counted ten times or more. The chain links TRBV19 to TRBJ1-2, with D tentatively TRBD1 (5 bases). Looked up from germline, CDR1 is LNHDA and CDR2 is SQIVND (reference sequence). This CDR3 contains 12 residues. V shed 3 bases and J shed 6 bases, with 8 bases lying between them. The CDR3 region is CASSIQGHGYTF. Written as DNA, the CDR3 is TGTGCCAGTAGTATCCAGGGTCATGGCTACACCTTC. Full variable domain (rest looked up from reference TRBV19 and TRBJ1-2): DGGITQSPKYLFRKEGQNVTLSCEQNLNHDAMYWYRQDPGQGLRLIYYSQIVNDFQKGDIAEGYSVSREKKESFPLTVTSAQKNPTAFYLCASSIQGHGYTFGSGTRLTVV.

In this sample, this clonotype turned up many times. The CDR3 coding sequence is TGTGCCAGCAGCTTAGATCCCAGGGGCTCTCCATATAGCAATCAGCCCCAGCATTTT. As protein: CASSLDPRGSPYSNQPQHF. The rearrangement joins TRBV11-2 to TRBJ1-5, with D possibly being TRBD1 (6 bases). CDR1 SGHAT and CDR2 FQNNGV come from the germline V gene. CDR3 length: 19 amino acids. Trimming cost V 0 bases and J 0 bases, with 18 bases left between them.

The CDR3 spells CASSQVHRGIQYF. For the CDR3, the DNA is TGTGCCAGCAGCCAAGTACATCGTGGCATTCAGTACTTC. The chain combines TRBV14 with TRBJ2-4; unclear D gene. The CDR3 has 13 amino acids. Germline values: CDR1 SGHDN, CDR2 FVKESK. The V end was cut by 1 base, the J end by 9 bases, with 10 bases between.